The clone carrying this T cell receptor (beta chain) has only a few counts. Its antigen is currently unknown. Constant-segment-primed 5'RACE gave TCR alpha and TCR beta cDNA libraries with sample barcodes and UMIs. TCRdb reanalysed the 5' RACE reads using MiXCR and keeps one entry per CDR3 protein. The data contain 350,000 or so distinct CDR3 sequences, roughly 20% of them singletons. The CDR3 runs to 13 residues. Germline trimming cut 6 bases from V and 3 bases from J; bases unmatched to any gene: 5. This sample was taken from a study of T-cell memory formation after mild COVID-19. About the research overall: The two donors had largely donor-specific TCR clusters. Study observations and caveats: Mainly in CM and EM were contracting CD4+ clones; CD8+ were in EMRA. Certain responding clones were present in pre-infection memory, suggesting participation of cross-reactive memory.

This TCR was sampled from a man aged 18 to 35 who had mild COVID-19 (a few samples of this study predate the infection). Cell type and time point are not known. This chain joins TRBV12-3 or TRBV12-4 and TRBJ2-7; 7 bases match TRBD1. Sequenced: PBMCs or a T cell subset sorted from them (not recorded which). The CDR3 DNA reads TGTGCCAGCAGAGAGACAGGGTACTACGAGCAGTACTTC. Translating gives CASRETGYYEQYF.